The clone carrying this T cell receptor (beta chain) was seen just once. Germline CDR1 is MNHNS and CDR2 is SASEGT. Trimming pared 8 bases from V and 5 bases from J, leaving 16 bases between. The CDR3 covers 14 residues. cDNA prepared by RNA extraction and subsequent reverse transcription served as the template for sequencing. Produced via immunoSEQ multiplex PCR; TCRdb's table is partial and in-frame only. The sample carries hundreds of thousands of clones, roughly 50% recorded once. This record comes from a study of CD8+ T cells in alopecia areata. The treatment was: oral pan-JAK inhibitor, 5-10 mg twice daily. Obtained from alopecia areata patients were lesional scalp punch biopsies along with peripheral blood.

The gene calls are TRBV6-1 and TRBJ1-5, with unresolved D. The receptor was derived from a human donor with alopecia areata. The sequencing used CD4+ T cells sorted from blood, collected at week 24, from a patient treated with tofacitinib. In nucleotides, the CDR3 is TGTGCCAGCTTTTCCCGGATGGGAGATCAGCCCCAGCATTTT. Its protein is CASFSRMGDQPQHF.